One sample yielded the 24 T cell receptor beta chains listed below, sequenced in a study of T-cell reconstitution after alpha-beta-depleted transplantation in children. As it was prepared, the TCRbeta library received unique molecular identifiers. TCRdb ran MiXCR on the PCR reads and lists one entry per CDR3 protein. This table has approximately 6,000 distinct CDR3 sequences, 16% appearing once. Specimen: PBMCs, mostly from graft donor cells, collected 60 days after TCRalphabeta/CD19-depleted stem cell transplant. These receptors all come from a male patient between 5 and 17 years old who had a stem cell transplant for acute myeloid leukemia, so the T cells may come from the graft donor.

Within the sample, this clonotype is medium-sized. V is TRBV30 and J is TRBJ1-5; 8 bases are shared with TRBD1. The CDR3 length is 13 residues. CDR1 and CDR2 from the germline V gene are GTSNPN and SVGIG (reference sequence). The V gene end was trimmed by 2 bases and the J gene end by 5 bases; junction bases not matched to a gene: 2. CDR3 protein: CAWSNRGDQPQHF. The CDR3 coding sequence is TGTGCCTGGAGTAACAGGGGGGATCAGCCCCAGCATTTT.

CDR3 residues: CASSISSYNEQFF. CDR3 DNA: TGTGCCAGTAGTATTAGCTCCTACAATGAGCAGTTCTTC. This sequence joins TRBV19 and TRBJ2-1; D is ambiguous. V lost 3 bases to trimming and J lost 0 bases, with 3 bases between them. Germline V gene sequence: CDR1 LNHDA, CDR2 SQIVND (reference sequence). The CDR3 sequence is 13 residues long.

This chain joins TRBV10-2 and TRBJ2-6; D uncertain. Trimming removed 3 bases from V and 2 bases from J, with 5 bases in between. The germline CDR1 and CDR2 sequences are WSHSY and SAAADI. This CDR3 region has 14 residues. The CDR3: CASSDQAGANVLTF. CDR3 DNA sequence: TGCGCCAGCAGTGACCAGGCTGGGGCCAACGTCCTGACTTTC.

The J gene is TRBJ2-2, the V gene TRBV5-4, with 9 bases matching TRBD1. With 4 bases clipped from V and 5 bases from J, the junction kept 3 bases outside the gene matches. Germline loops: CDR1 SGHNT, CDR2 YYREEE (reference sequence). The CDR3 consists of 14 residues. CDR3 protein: CASSTGQGTGELFF. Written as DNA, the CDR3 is TGTGCCAGCAGCACCGGACAGGGGACCGGGGAGCTGTTTTTT.

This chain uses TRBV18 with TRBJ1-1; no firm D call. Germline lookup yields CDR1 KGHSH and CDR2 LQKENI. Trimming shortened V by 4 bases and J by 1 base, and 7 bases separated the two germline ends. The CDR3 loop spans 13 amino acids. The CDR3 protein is CASSLSGNTEAFF. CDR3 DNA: TGTGCCAGCTCACTCTCGGGGAACACTGAAGCTTTCTTT.

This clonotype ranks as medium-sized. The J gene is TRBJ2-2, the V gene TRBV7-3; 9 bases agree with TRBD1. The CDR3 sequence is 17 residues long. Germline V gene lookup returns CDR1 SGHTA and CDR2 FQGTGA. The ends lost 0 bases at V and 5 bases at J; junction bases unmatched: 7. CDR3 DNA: TGTGCCAGCAGCTTAACGGTACAGGGGGCGCGAACCGGGGAGCTGTTTTTT. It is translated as CASSLTVQGARTGELFF. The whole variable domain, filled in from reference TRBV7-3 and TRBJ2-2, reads GAGVSQTPSNKVTEKGKYVELRCDPISGHTALYWYRQSLGQGPEFLIYFQGTGAADDSGLPNDRFFAVRPEGSVSTLKIQRTERGDSAVYLCASSLTVQGARTGELFFGEGSRLTVL.

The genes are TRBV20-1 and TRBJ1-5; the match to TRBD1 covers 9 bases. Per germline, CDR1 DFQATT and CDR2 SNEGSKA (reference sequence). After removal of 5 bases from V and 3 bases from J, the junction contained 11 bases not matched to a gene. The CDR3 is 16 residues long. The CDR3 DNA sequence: TGCAGTGCTGGGGAAGCCGACAGGGGGGACAATCAGCCCCAGCATTTT. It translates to CSAGEADRGDNQPQHF.

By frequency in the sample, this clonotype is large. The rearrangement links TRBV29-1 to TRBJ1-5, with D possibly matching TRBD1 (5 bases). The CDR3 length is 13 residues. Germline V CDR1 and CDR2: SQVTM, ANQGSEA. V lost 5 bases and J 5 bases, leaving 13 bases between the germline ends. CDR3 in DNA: TGCAGCGTTTCCCCTGGGGCAGATCAGCCCCAGCATTTT. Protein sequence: CSVSPGADQPQHF.

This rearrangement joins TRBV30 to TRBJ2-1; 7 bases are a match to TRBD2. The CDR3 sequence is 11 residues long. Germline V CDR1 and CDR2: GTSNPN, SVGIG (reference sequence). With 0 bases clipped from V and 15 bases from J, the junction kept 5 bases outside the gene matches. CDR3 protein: CAWSVRGDRFF. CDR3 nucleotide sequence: TGTGCCTGGAGTGTACGGGGGGATCGGTTCTTC.

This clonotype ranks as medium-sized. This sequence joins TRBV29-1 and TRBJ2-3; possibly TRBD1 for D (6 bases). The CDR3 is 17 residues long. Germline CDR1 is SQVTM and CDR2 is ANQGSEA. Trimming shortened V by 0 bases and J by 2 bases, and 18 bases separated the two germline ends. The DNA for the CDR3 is TGCAGCGTTGAAGATCCTAGGGGGACCGAAAACACAGATACGCAGTATTTT. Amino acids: CSVEDPRGTENTDTQYF.

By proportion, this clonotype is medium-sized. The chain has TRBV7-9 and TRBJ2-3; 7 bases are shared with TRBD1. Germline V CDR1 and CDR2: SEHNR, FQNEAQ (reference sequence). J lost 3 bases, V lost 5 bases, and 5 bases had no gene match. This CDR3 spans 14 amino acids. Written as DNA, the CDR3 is TGTGCCAGCAGCCTGGGGACAGTTACAGATACGCAGTATTTT. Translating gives CASSLGTVTDTQYF. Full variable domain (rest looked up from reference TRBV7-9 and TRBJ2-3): DTGVSQNPRHKITKRGQNVTFRCDPISEHNRLYWYRQTLGQGPEFLTYFQNEAQLEKSRLLSDRFSAERPKGSFSTLEIQRTEQGDSAMYLCASSLGTVTDTQYFGPGTRLTVL.

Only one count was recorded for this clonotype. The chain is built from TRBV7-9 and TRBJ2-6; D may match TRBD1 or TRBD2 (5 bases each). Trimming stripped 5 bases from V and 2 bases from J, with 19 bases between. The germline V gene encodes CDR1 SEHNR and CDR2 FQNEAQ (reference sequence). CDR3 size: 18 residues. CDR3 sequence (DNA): TGTGCCAGCAGCCCGGGGCTCCTGGGAGTTCCTGGGGCCAACGTCCTGACTTTC. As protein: CASSPGLLGVPGANVLTF. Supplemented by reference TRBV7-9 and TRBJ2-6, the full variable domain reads DTGVSQNPRHKITKRGQNVTFRCDPISEHNRLYWYRQTLGQGPEFLTYFQNEAQLEKSRLLSDRFSAERPKGSFSTLEIQRTEQGDSAMYLCASSPGLLGVPGANVLTFGAGSRLTVL.

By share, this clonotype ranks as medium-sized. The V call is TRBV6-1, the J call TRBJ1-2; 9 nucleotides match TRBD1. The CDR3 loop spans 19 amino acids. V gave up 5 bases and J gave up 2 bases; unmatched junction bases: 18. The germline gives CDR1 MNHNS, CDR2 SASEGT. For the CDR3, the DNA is TGTGCCAGCAGTCCGCAACAGGGGGCTAAGTCTTCATTCAACTATGGCTACACCTTC. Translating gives CASSPQQGAKSSFNYGYTF.

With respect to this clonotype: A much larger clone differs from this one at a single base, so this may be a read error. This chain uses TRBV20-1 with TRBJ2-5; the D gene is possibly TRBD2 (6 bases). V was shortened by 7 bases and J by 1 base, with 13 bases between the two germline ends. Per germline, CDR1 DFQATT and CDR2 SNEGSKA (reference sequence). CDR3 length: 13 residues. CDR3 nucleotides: TGCAGTGTCCTGGGACTGTTCCAAGAGACCCAGTACTTC. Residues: CSVLGLFQETQYF.

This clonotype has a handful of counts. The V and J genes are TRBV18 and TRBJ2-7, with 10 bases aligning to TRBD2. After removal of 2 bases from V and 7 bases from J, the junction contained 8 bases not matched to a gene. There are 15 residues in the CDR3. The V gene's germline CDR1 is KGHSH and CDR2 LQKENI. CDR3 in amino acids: CASSPTELAGQEQYF. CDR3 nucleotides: TGTGCCAGCTCACCAACAGAACTAGCGGGGCAGGAGCAGTACTTC.

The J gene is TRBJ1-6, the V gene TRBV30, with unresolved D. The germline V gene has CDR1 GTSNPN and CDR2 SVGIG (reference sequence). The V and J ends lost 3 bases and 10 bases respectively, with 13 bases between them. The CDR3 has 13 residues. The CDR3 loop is CAWRKAPGSPLHF. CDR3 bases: TGTGCCTGGAGGAAGGCCCCCGGATCACCCCTCCACTTT. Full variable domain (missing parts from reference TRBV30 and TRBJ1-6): SQTIHQWPATLVQPVGSPLSLECTVEGTSNPNLYWYRQAAGRGLQLLFYSVGIGQISSEVPQNLSASRPQDRQFILSSKKLLLSDSGFYLCAWRKAPGSPLHFGNGTRLTVT.

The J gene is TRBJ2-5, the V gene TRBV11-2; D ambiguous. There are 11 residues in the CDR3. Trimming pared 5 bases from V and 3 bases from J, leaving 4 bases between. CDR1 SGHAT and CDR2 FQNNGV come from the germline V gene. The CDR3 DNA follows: TGTGCCAGCAGCCCTAAAGAGACCCAGTACTTC. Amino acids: CASSPKETQYF. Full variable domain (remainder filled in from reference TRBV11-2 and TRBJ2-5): EAGVAQSPRYKIIEKRQSVAFWCNPISGHATLYWYQQILGQGPKLLIQFQNNGVVDDSQLPKDRFSAERLKGVDSTLKIQPAKLEDSAVYLCASSPKETQYFGPGTRLLVL.

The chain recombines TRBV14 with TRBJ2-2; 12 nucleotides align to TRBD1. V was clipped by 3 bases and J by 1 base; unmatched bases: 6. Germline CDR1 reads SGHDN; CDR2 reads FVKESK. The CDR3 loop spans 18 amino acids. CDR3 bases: TGTGCCAGCAGCCAGTGGGGGACAGGGGGCTTGAACACCGGGGAGCTGTTTTTT. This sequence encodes CASSQWGTGGLNTGELFF.

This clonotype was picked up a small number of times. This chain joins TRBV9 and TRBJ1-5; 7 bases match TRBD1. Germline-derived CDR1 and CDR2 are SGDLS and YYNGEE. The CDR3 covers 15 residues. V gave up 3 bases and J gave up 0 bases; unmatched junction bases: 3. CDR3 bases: TGTGCCAGCAGCGGGGACAGTTATAGCAATCAGCCCCAGCATTTT. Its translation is CASSGDSYSNQPQHF.

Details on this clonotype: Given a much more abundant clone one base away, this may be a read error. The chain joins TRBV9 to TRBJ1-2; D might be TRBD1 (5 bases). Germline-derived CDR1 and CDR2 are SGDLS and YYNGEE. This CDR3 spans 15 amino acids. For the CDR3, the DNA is TGTGCCAGCAGCGCCCGACAGAATAGCAACTATAGCTACACCTTC. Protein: CASSARQNSNYSYTF.

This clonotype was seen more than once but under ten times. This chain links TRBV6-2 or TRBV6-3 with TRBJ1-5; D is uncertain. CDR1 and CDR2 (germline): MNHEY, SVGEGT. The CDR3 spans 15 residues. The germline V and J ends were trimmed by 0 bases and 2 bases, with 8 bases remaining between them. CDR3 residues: CASSYSRLGNQPQHF. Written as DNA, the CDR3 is TGTGCCAGCAGTTACTCGAGGTTGGGCAATCAGCCCCAGCATTTT.

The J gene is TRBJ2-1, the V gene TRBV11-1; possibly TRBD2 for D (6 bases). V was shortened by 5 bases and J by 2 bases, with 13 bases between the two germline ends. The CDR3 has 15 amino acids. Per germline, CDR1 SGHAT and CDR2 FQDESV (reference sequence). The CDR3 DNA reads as TGTGCCAGCAGCCCTTTAATAGCGGCCTACAATGAGCAGTTCTTC. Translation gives CASSPLIAAYNEQFF.

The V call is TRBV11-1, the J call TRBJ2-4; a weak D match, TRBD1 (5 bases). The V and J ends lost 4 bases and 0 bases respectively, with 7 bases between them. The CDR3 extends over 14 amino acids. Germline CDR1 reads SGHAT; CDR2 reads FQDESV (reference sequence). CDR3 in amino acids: CASSSTEAKNIQYF. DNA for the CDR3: TGTGCCAGCAGCTCGACAGAAGCCAAAAACATTCAGTACTTC.

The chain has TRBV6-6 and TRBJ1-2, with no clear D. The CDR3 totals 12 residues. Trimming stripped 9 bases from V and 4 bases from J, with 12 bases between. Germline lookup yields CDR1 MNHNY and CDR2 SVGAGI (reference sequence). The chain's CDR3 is CASTGVIYGYTF. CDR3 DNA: TGTGCCAGTACCGGGGTTATCTATGGCTACACCTTC.